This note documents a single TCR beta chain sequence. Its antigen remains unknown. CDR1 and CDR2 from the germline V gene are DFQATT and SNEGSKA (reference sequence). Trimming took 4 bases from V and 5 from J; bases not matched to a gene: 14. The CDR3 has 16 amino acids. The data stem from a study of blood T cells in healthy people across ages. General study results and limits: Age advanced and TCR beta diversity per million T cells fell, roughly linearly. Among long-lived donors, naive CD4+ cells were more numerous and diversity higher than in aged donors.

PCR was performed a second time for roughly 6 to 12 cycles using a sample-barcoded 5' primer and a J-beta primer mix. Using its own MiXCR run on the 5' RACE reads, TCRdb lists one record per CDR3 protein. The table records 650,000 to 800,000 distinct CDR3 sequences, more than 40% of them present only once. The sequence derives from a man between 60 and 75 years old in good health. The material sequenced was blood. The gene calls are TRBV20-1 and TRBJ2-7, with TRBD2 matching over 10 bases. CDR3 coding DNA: TGCAGTGCTATCGGGCTAGCGGGGGACCAGAACAACGAGCAGTACTTC. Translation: CSAIGLAGDQNNEQYF.